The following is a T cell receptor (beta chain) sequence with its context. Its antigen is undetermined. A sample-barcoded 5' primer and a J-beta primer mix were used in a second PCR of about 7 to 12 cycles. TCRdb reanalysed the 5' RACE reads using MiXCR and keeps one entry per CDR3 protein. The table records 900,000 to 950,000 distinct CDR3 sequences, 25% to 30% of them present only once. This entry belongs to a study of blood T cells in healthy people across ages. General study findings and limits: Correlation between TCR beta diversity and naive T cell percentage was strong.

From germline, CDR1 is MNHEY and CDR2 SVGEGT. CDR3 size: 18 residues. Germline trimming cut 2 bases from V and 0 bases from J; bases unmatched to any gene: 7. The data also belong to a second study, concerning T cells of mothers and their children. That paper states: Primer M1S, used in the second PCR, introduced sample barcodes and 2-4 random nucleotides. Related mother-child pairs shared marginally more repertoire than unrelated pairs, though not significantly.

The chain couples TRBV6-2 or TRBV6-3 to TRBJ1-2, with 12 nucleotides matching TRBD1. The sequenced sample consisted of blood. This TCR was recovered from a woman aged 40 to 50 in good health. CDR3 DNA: TGTGCCAGCAGTTACCCTGGGACAGGGGGCACCTCTAACTATGGCTACACCTTC. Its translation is CASSYPGTGGTSNYGYTF.